This T cell receptor (beta chain) is from a study of T cell responses to AZD1222 COVID-19 vaccine. Sequencing was performed with immunoSEQ multiplex PCR; in TCRdb, only in-frame clones are kept and a portion is missing. The sample has approximately 150,000 clones; about nine tenths are singletons. The material was peripheral blood, obtained on day 0 of AZD1222 vaccination. The receptor comes from an adult in good health.

The DNA of the CDR3 is TGTGCCAGCAGCCAAGTGGCCACTGAAGCTTTCTTT. Its translation is CASSQVATEAFF. V gene TRBV3-1 (or the pseudogene TRBV3-2) combines with J gene TRBJ1-1, with no clear D. Trimming removed 1 base from V and 4 bases from J, with 4 bases in between. The CDR3 contains 12 residues. Germline loops: CDR1 LGHDT, CDR2 YNNKEL (reference sequence).